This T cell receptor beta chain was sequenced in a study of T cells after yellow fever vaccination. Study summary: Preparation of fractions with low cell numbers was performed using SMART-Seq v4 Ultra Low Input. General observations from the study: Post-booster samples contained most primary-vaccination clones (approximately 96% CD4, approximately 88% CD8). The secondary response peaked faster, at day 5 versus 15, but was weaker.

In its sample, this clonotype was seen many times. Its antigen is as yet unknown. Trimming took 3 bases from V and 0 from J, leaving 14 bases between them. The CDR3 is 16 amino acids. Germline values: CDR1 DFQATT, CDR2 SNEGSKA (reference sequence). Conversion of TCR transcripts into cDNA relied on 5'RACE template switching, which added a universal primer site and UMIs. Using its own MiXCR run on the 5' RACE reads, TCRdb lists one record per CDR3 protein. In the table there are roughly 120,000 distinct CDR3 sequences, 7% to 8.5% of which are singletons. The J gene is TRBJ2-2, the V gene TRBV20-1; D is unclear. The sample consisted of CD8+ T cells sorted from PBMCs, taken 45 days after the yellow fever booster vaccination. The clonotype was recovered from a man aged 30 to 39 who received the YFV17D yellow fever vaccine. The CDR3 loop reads CSASTFRVPNTGELFF. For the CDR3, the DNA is TGCAGTGCTAGTACTTTCAGAGTACCGAACACCGGGGAGCTGTTTTTT.